This T cell receptor beta chain was sequenced for a study of CD8+ T cells in alopecia areata. cDNA serving as the sequencing template came from extracted, reverse transcribed RNA. Only in-frame clones appear in the TCRdb table, and some are missing; sequencing was by immunoSEQ multiplex PCR. The sample holds about 140,000 clones; about 88% are singletons and the top ten take roughly 13%. V lost 8 bases, J lost 3 bases, and 10 bases lay in between. Germline CDR1 MNHEY, CDR2 SMNVEV (reference sequence). The CDR3 sequence is 12 residues long. Treatment indicated: oral pan-JAK inhibitor, 5-10 mg twice daily.

The receptor comes from a human donor with alopecia areata. The material sequenced was CD8+ T cells sorted from blood, taken at week 4, from a patient treated with tofacitinib. The V call is TRBV27, the J call TRBJ2-5; D tentatively reads TRBD1 or TRBD2 (5 bases each). CDR3 coding DNA: TGTGCCAGCGGCCTGGGGGAAGAGACCCAGTACTTC. This gives the protein CASGLGEETQYF.